The clone carrying this T cell receptor (beta chain) showed up many times. Its antigen is not identified. The time point denotes: patch test 1, 2 weeks after DPC sensitization. Treatment indicated: therapeutic diphenylcyclopropenone sensitization with weekly scalp DPC. Via MiXCR, TCRdb re-called the RACE reads, giving one row per CDR3 protein. This table holds 180,000 or so distinct CDR3 sequences, around 20% found once. The CDR3 extends over 16 amino acids. The V and J ends lost 8 bases and 3 bases, in that order; junction bases with no gene match: 15. Per germline, CDR1 DFQATT and CDR2 SNEGSKA (reference sequence). The data were taken from a study of human T cells and chemical hapten exposure. Turning to the study itself: Patches with 0.01% DPC went on the upper back, and the tests were read at 6 days. Patients, largely female, had alopecia areata, totalis or universalis. Study conclusions and caveats: Compared to controls, expanded TCRs made significantly more large clusters of similar CDR3s.

The sequence came from a woman in her fifties or sixties with alopecia areata. Some clones in this sample may be carry-over from other donors' samples. The sample here was whole blood, taken in connection with sensitization to the hapten diphenylcyclopropenone (DPC). This chain uses TRBV20-1 with TRBJ2-3, with 9 positions matching TRBD2. CDR3 nucleotides: TGCAGTCTTACCGGGACTAGCAGGGGCTCGACAGATACGCAGTATTTT. Its translation: CSLTGTSRGSTDTQYF.